Each of the 30 T cell receptor beta chains below was sequenced from the same sample in a study of vaccination and CD4 T cells after COVID-19. MiXCR, run by TCRdb on the PCR reads, gives a single entry per CDR3 protein. The sample has 11,000 to 15,000 distinct CDR3 sequences; 69% are singletons. Here the sequenced sample was CD4+ T cells from blood, taken after SARS-CoV-2 vaccination. All receptors come from a human donor who had recovered from COVID-19.

The chain is built from TRBV10-1 and TRBJ2-7, with 11 bases identical to TRBD1. The CDR3 has 14 amino acids. The junction had 1 base not matched to a gene; V was cut back by 0 bases and J by 6 bases. Germline CDR1 reads WNHNN; CDR2 reads SYGVQD (reference sequence). As DNA, the CDR3 is TGCGCCAGCAGTGAGTCGGGGACAGGGGGCGAGCAGTACTTC. This encodes CASSESGTGGEQYF.

V usage is TRBV10-2 and J usage is TRBJ2-1; D is perhaps TRBD1 or TRBD2 (5 bases each). The CDR3 runs to 15 residues. Looked up from germline, CDR1 is WSHSY and CDR2 is SAAADI. Trimming removed 6 bases at V and 12 bases at J, with 24 bases between. CDR3 coding DNA: TGCGCCAGCAGACCCGGGACCCCGAGCCGAGACGGGCAGTTCTTC. It encodes CASRPGTPSRDGQFF.

The chain couples TRBV6-2 or TRBV6-3 to TRBJ1-1, with TRBD1 identical over 7 bases. With 7 bases clipped from V and 3 bases from J, the junction kept 8 bases outside the gene matches. CDR1 MNHEY and CDR2 SVGEGT come from the germline V gene. The CDR3 runs 14 residues. The CDR3 nucleotides read TGTGCCAGCACCCTACAGGGGAGACACACTGAAGCTTTCTTT. Encoded protein: CASTLQGRHTEAFF.

About this clonotype itself: At one of its ends the junction is not consistent with the germline gene, which may arise from a read error. V and J are TRBV19 and TRBJ1-5, with D possibly being TRBD1 (6 bases). In germline, CDR1 is LNHDA, CDR2 SQIVND (reference sequence). The CDR3 runs to 13 residues. CDR3 nucleotide sequence: TGTGCCAGTAGTTTAGAGGGGGTAGGTCCCCAGCATTTT. Its translation: CASSLEGVGPQHF.

The V and J genes are TRBV15 and TRBJ1-2, with 8 bases identical to TRBD1. The junction had 11 bases not matched to a gene; V was cut back by 3 bases and J by 8 bases. This CDR3 spans 15 amino acids. Per germline, CDR1 LNHNV and CDR2 YYDKDF (reference sequence). In DNA form, the CDR3 reads TGTGCCACCAGCAGGAACGTGGGGACAGGAGAGGGCTACACCTTC. Residues: CATSRNVGTGEGYTF. Drawing the rest from reference TRBV15 and TRBJ1-2, the complete variable domain is DAMVIQNPRYQVTQFGKPVTLSCSQTLNHNVMYWYQQKSSQAPKLLFHYYDKDFNNEADTPDNFQSRRPNTSFCFLDIRSPGLGDTAMYLCATSRNVGTGEGYTFGSGTRLTVV.

This clonotype occurred a few times. This chain joins TRBV6-1 and TRBJ2-7, with D perhaps TRBD2 (5 bases). Germline lookup yields CDR1 MNHNS and CDR2 SASEGT. CDR3 length: 18 amino acids. The germline V and J ends were trimmed by 5 bases and 1 base, with 24 bases remaining between them. CDR3 sequence reads: CASSTLSGSKEVSYEQYF. The CDR3 DNA is TGTGCCAGCAGTACCCTTTCAGGCTCTAAGGAGGTGTCCTACGAGCAGTACTTC.

This clonotype came up a few times. The chain combines TRBV20-1 with TRBJ2-5, with D perhaps TRBD2 (5 bases). This CDR3 comprises 14 residues. The germline gives CDR1 DFQATT, CDR2 SNEGSKA (reference sequence). V lost 0 bases and J 1 base, leaving 9 bases between the germline ends. DNA of the CDR3: TGCAGTGCTAGAGATTCTGGACTCCAAGAGACCCAGTACTTC. Its protein product is CSARDSGLQETQYF.

The chain combines TRBV18 with TRBJ1-1; D not certain. Per germline, CDR1 KGHSH and CDR2 LQKENI. The CDR3 runs 16 residues. V was shortened by 3 bases and J by 0 bases, with 14 bases between the two germline ends. Here the CDR3 reads CASSPRDRTMNTEAFF. CDR3 nucleotides: TGTGCCAGCTCACCTCGCGATAGGACTATGAACACTGAAGCTTTCTTT.

The chain recombines TRBV20-1 with TRBJ1-5; 10 bases map to TRBD1. This CDR3 is 20 amino acids long. V shed 0 bases, J shed 2 bases, and the junction held 16 bases outside the gene matches. Germline V gene lookup returns CDR1 DFQATT and CDR2 SNEGSKA (reference sequence). The CDR3 sequence: CSARDSGPGQGFSGNQPQHF. Written as DNA, the CDR3 is TGCAGTGCTAGAGATTCGGGGCCGGGACAGGGGTTTTCGGGCAATCAGCCCCAGCATTTT.

V usage is TRBV24-1 and J usage is TRBJ2-3; D assignment may be TRBD1 or TRBD2 (5 bases each). This CDR3 contains 17 residues. Trimming left V 5 bases short and J 4 bases short, with 21 bases between. Germline V gene sequence: CDR1 KGHDR, CDR2 SFDVKD. The CDR3 nucleotides are TGTGCCACCAGTGCTGCCCCGGGACCATCAACGGCAGATACGCAGTATTTT. Translated: CATSAAPGPSTADTQYF.

The rearrangement joins TRBV30 to TRBJ1-4; D possibly corresponds to TRBD1 (6 bases). Trimming removed 5 bases at V and 4 bases at J, with 14 bases between. This CDR3 has 14 amino acids. CDR1 and CDR2 (germline): GTSNPN, SVGIG (reference sequence). The CDR3 DNA follows: TGTGCCTGGGGTGCTGGGGGCTTTAATGAAAAACTGTTTTTT. This translates into CAWGAGGFNEKLFF.

The V and J genes are TRBV2 and TRBJ1-1; D not certain. The ends were cut back, 7 bases at V and 5 bases at J, with 11 bases in the middle. The length of the CDR3 is 12 residues. Germline V gene sequence: CDR1 SNHLY, CDR2 FYNNEI. The CDR3 DNA reads as TGTGCCAGCACCTCTGTTTGGACTGAAGCTTTCTTT. Translating it yields CASTSVWTEAFF.

The chain has TRBV6-1 and TRBJ1-5, with 7 bases lining up with TRBD1. Unmatched junction bases numbered 2, after V lost 6 bases and J lost 3 bases. The CDR3 sequence is 13 residues long. Germline lookup yields CDR1 MNHNS and CDR2 SASEGT. The CDR3 region is CASSGTDNQPQHF. The CDR3, as DNA: TGTGCCAGCAGCGGGACAGACAATCAGCCCCAGCATTTT.

V usage is TRBV2 and J usage is TRBJ2-5; D not certain. V lost 8 bases to trimming and J lost 2 bases, with 6 bases between them. CDR3 length: 11 amino acids. Germline V CDR1 and CDR2: SNHLY, FYNNEI. The chain's CDR3 is CASPGQETQYF. The DNA of the CDR3 is TGTGCCAGCCCAGGACAAGAGACCCAGTACTTC.

This rearrangement joins TRBV27 to TRBJ2-3; no clear D. CDR3 length equals 13 residues. From germline, CDR1 is MNHEY and CDR2 SMNVEV (reference sequence). Between the trimmed V and J ends, which lost 4 bases and 2 bases, there was a span of 7 bases. In DNA form, the CDR3 reads TGTGCCAGCAGTTACGAAAACACAGATACGCAGTATTTT. Translated, it gives CASSYENTDTQYF.

The rearrangement links TRBV27 to TRBJ1-2; TRBD1 might be the D (6 bases). The CDR3 spans 13 residues. The V and J ends lost 6 bases and 4 bases respectively, with 12 bases between them. In germline, CDR1 is MNHEY, CDR2 SMNVEV (reference sequence). For the CDR3, the DNA is TGTGCCAGCAGCTCGGGACACCGCTATGGCTACACCTTC. It is translated as CASSSGHRYGYTF.

This clonotype occurred a few times. The chain is built from TRBV12-5 and TRBJ2-2; 8 positions match TRBD1. The germline gives CDR1 LGHNT, CDR2 FRNRAP. The CDR3 is 13 amino acids. Trimming at V came to 9 bases and at J to 2 bases, leaving 2 bases not matched to a gene. The CDR3 sequence: CASRGRNTGELFF. CDR3 DNA: TGTGCTAGCAGGGGGCGCAACACCGGGGAGCTGTTTTTT.

The chain is built from TRBV30 and TRBJ1-6; a weak D match, TRBD1 (5 bases). Trimming stripped 2 bases from V and 0 bases from J, with 17 bases between. Germline CDR1 GTSNPN, CDR2 SVGIG (reference sequence). CDR3 length: 18 residues. DNA for the CDR3: TGTGCCTGGAGTACAGGACATACGTCAAGCTCCTATAATTCACCCCTCCACTTT. It encodes CAWSTGHTSSSYNSPLHF.

The chain has TRBV20-1 and TRBJ2-4; 11 bases line up with TRBD1. CDR1 is DFQATT and CDR2 is SNEGSKA in the germline V gene (reference sequence). This CDR3 region has 13 residues. J gave up 7 bases and V 3 bases, and 2 bases lay outside the gene matches. The CDR3 spells CSARGDRGNIQYF. Here the CDR3 DNA reads TGCAGTGCTAGGGGGGACAGGGGGAACATTCAGTACTTC.

The rearrangement links TRBV7-3 to TRBJ2-7; D is perhaps TRBD1 or TRBD2 (5 bases each). This CDR3 has 13 residues. Germline CDR1 is SGHTA and CDR2 is FQGTGA. V was trimmed by 5 bases and J by 3 bases, leaving 11 bases between them. The CDR3 DNA is TGTGCCAGCAGCCCGGGACCGAACTACGAGCAGTACTTC. Amino acid sequence: CASSPGPNYEQYF.

The rearrangement uses TRBV6-2 or TRBV6-3 and TRBJ2-5; no clear D gene. The length of the CDR3 is 14 residues. Germline CDR1 and CDR2: MNHEY and SVGEGT. V gave up 8 bases and J gave up 2 bases, with 15 bases separating them. CDR3: CASATGGAQETQYF. The CDR3 DNA sequence: TGTGCCAGCGCAACCGGTGGAGCACAAGAGACCCAGTACTTC.

The chain has TRBV15 and TRBJ1-4; no reliable D call. V gave up 0 bases and J gave up 8 bases, with 16 bases separating them. The germline CDR1 and CDR2 sequences are LNHNV and YYDKDF (reference sequence). The CDR3 length is 16 residues. The CDR3 spells CATSRDAPTTGEKLFF. For the CDR3, the DNA is TGTGCCACCAGCAGAGACGCGCCGACAACGGGGGAAAAACTGTTTTTT. Complete variable domain (other parts from reference TRBV15 and TRBJ1-4): DAMVIQNPRYQVTQFGKPVTLSCSQTLNHNVMYWYQQKSSQAPKLLFHYYDKDFNNEADTPDNFQSRRPNTSFCFLDIRSPGLGDTAMYLCATSRDAPTTGEKLFFGSGTQLSVL.

To note about this clonotype: Germline is not matched at one junction end, which may reflect a read error. This chain uses TRBV6-5 with TRBJ2-4; D is perhaps TRBD1 or TRBD2 (6 bases each). The CDR3 is made up of 16 amino acids. Per the germline V gene, CDR1 is MNHEY and CDR2 is SVGAGI. The CDR3 reads CASGYSTGAAKNIQYF. CDR3 DNA sequence: TGTGCCAGCGGTTACTCGACGGGGGCCGCCAAAAACATTCAGTACTTC.

CDR3 sequence (DNA): TGTGCCAGCAGAAACCGCAGGGGGTACACAGATACGCAGTATTTT. Translation gives CASRNRRGYTDTQYF. The rearrangement links TRBV6-2 or TRBV6-3 to TRBJ2-3, with TRBD1 identical over 7 bases. Germline V gene data show CDR1 as MNHEY and CDR2 as SVGEGT. With V trimmed by 6 bases and J by 2 bases, 8 bases remained unmatched. The CDR3 has 15 amino acids.

The rearrangement joins TRBV27 to TRBJ2-1; weak D call: TRBD2 (5 bases). Trimming shortened V by 10 bases and J by 5 bases, and 15 bases separated the two germline ends. CDR1 and CDR2 from the germline V gene are MNHEY and SMNVEV (reference sequence). This CDR3 is built from 13 residues. The CDR3 nucleotides read TGTGCCACTCTTGGACTTCTAGACAATGAGCAGTTCTTC. This sequence encodes CATLGLLDNEQFF.

This clonotype appeared a single time. The genes are TRBV7-9 and TRBJ2-7; D remains unclear. Deletions cut 5 bases from V and 10 bases from J, with 12 bases between. Germline CDR1 and CDR2: SEHNR and FQNEAQ (reference sequence). The CDR3 extends over 11 amino acids. In DNA form, the CDR3 reads TGTGCCAGCAGCCTCGCGTCAGTACAGTACTTC. Encoded protein: CASSLASVQYF.

This clonotype was seen only a few times. This rearrangement joins TRBV15 to TRBJ2-2, with D hard to call. V was clipped by 0 bases and J by 9 bases, with 5 bases between them. Per the germline V gene, CDR1 is LNHNV and CDR2 is YYDKDF (reference sequence). The CDR3 spans 12 residues. The CDR3 sequence: CATSRDYRELFF. The CDR3 DNA sequence: TGTGCCACCAGCAGAGATTACCGGGAGCTGTTTTTT.

This rearrangement joins TRBV20-1 to TRBJ2-5; 8 nucleotides line up with TRBD2. This CDR3 has 12 residues. The trim removed 5 bases at V and 5 bases at J, leaving 4 bases unmatched. Germline V lookup: CDR1 DFQATT, CDR2 SNEGSKA (reference sequence). CDR3 coding DNA: TGCAGTGCTCGGGGGGGAGGGGAGACCCAGTACTTC. Translated, it gives CSARGGGETQYF.

CDR3 in DNA: TGTGCCAGCAGTGAATTAAGGGACAGCATCTACGAGCAGTACTTC. Translation: CASSELRDSIYEQYF. The rearrangement uses TRBV6-1 and TRBJ2-7; TRBD1 matches 7 bases. Germline V gene data show CDR1 as MNHNS and CDR2 as SASEGT. The trim removed 2 bases at V and 3 bases at J, leaving 7 bases unmatched. The CDR3 has 15 residues.

The chain links TRBV28 to TRBJ1-5, with TRBD1 as a possible D gene (6 bases). The CDR3 has 14 amino acids. V lost 6 bases and J 5 bases, leaving 14 bases between the germline ends. The germline gives CDR1 MDHEN, CDR2 SYDVKM. This CDR3 reads CASRTVGGHQPQHF. The CDR3 DNA reads TGTGCCAGCAGGACGGTAGGGGGTCATCAGCCCCAGCATTTT.